This is a list of T cell receptor beta chains from one sample in a study of control samples from healthy donors and cancer patients. The assay was immunoSEQ multiplex PCR, and TCRdb's table has in-frame clones only and misses some. The data show 100,000 to 150,000 clones, with approximately 89% seen just once and just over 7.5% held by the top ten. Sequenced input: PBMCs. The receptors originated from a man in his fifties with head and neck cancer. The CDR3 runs from the conserved cysteine through the conserved F or W. The D gene is left open where the match is weak. Clone sizes are given selectively: once, few, many, or a class where the clone is expanded.

-	TRBV10-3	TRBJ2-3	TRBD2	TGTGCCATCAGTGAGTTGACTAGCGGACGCACAGATACGCAGTATTTT	CAISELTSGRTDTQYF
-	TRBV4-2	TRBJ2-2	-	TGTGCCAGCAGCGAGCTTCTAGATAGCGGGGAGCTGTTTTTT	CASSELLDSGELFF
-	TRBV3-1/TRBV3-2	TRBJ2-7	TRBD2	TGTGCCAGCAGCCAGGCCCGGGGGGGGTCCTACGAGCAGTACTTC	CASSQARGGSYEQYF
-	TRBV5-5	TRBJ2-1	-	TGTGCCAGCAGCTTGGCCATGGGGCGGGGAGAGCAGTTCTTC	CASSLAMGRGEQFF
-	TRBV11-3	TRBJ2-3	-	TGTGCCAGCAGCTCGGGGACCCGGAAGTTCACAGATACGCAGTATTTT	CASSSGTRKFTDTQYF
-	TRBV6-6	TRBJ2-7	-	TGTGCCAGCAGTTACGACGGCAAGACCTACGAGCAGTACTTC	CASSYDGKTYEQYF
-	TRBV6-1	TRBJ2-7	-	TGTGCCAGCAGTGAACCACCCAGCGGTCCCTCCTACGAGCAGTACTTC	CASSEPPSGPSYEQYF
-	TRBV29-1	TRBJ2-3	-	TGCAGCGTTTTACCTAGCACAGATACGCAGTATTTT	CSVLPSTDTQYF
-	TRBV6-5	TRBJ2-7	TRBD2	TGTGCCAGCAGTCTGGAGCTAGCGGGGGATTGGGAGCAGTACTTC	CASSLELAGDWEQYF
-	TRBV7-2	TRBJ2-1	-	TGTGCCAGCAGCTTAACTAGTAACAATGAGCAGTTCTTC	CASSLTSNNEQFF
once	TRBV7-7	TRBJ2-3	TRBD1	TGTGCCAGCAGCCTGACAGGGGTTGGTGCAGATACGCAGTATTTT	CASSLTGVGADTQYF
once	TRBV2	TRBJ1-5	-	TGTGCCAGCAGTGATCCGAGAAGACGCAATCAGCCCCAGCATTTT	CASSDPRRRNQPQHF
-	TRBV28	TRBJ2-1	-	TGTGCCAGCAGTTCAGGTGGGCTTCCCTACAATGAGCAGTTCTTC	CASSSGGLPYNEQFF
many	TRBV6-5	TRBJ2-2	-	TGTGCCAGCAGCCTTGGATTTTCCGGCGGGGAGCTGTTTTTT	CASSLGFSGGELFF
-	TRBV12-5	TRBJ2-1	-	TGTGCTAGTGGTTTGTCCGGGACTCGCTCCTACAATGAGCAGTTCTTC	CASGLSGTRSYNEQFF
-	TRBV4-1	TRBJ2-7	-	TGCGCCAGCAGCCAAGATGGCCAGAGAGAGCAGTACTTC	CASSQDGQREQYF
-	TRBV18	TRBJ2-7	-	TGTGCCAGCTCACCACCCAGCAGGGGATCCCACGAGCAGTACTTC	CASSPPSRGSHEQYF
few	TRBV4-1	TRBJ2-1	-	TGCGCCAGCAGCCAACCGACGGCGGACTCCTACAATGAGCAGTTCTTC	CASSQPTADSYNEQFF
-	TRBV19	TRBJ1-6	-	TGTGCCAGTAGTGGTTGGGACCATCGTACGTCACCCCTCCACTTT	CASSGWDHRTSPLHF
once	TRBV19	TRBJ2-7	-	TGTGCCAGTAGTTTTAGCAGAACATCCTACGAGCAGTACTTC	CASSFSRTSYEQYF
-	TRBV9	TRBJ1-2	-	TGTGCCAGCAGCCCTGCTGGGGCTAACTATGGCTACACCTTC	CASSPAGANYGYTF
-	TRBV18	TRBJ2-7	-	TGTGCCAGCTCACCACAAAGGGGAGCCTACGAGCAGTACTTC	CASSPQRGAYEQYF
-	TRBV28	TRBJ2-7	-	TGTGCCAGCAGTGGGCCTAGAGGGGGAAACTACGAGCAGTACTTC	CASSGPRGGNYEQYF
-	TRBV7-3	TRBJ1-1	-	TGTGCCAGCAGCTGCCCGGGGACTACTCTTTCCGCTGAAGCTTTCTTT	CASSCPGTTLSAEAFF
-	TRBV9	TRBJ2-2	-	TGTGCCAGCAGCTCCGACACCGGGGAGCTGTTTTTT	CASSSDTGELFF